This entry lists 20 T cell receptor beta chains sequenced from one sample in a study of early T cells in non-severe SARS-CoV-2 infection. TCRdb re-called the 5' RACE reads with MiXCR, one entry per CDR3 protein. Of more than 20,000 distinct CDR3 sequences in the sample, about 4.2% were seen once. The sequenced material came from whole blood. These receptors all stem from an adult who was a healthcare worker with PCR-confirmed SARS-CoV-2 infection or an uninfected control (not recorded which).

This clonotype was seen ten or more times. The rearrangement uses TRBV28 and TRBJ2-3, with TRBD2 as a possible D gene (7 bases). V was trimmed by 6 bases and J by 4 bases, leaving 17 bases between them. CDR3 size: 15 residues. Germline V CDR1 and CDR2: MDHEN, SYDVKM. The CDR3 reads CASRIQGGSPDTQYF. The CDR3 region has the DNA TGTGCCAGCAGAATACAGGGAGGGAGCCCAGATACGCAGTATTTT.

Many counts were recorded for this clonotype. The chain carries TRBV10-3 and TRBJ2-4; D gene uncertain. V dropped 6 bases and J dropped 3 bases, with 18 bases sitting between them. Germline loops: CDR1 ENHRY, CDR2 SYGVKD. The CDR3 loop spans 16 amino acids. The CDR3 DNA reads TGTGCCATCAGGAACCCCCTCGACTGGGACAAAAACATTCAGTACTTC. Amino acid sequence: CAIRNPLDWDKNIQYF.

The table lists this clonotype with many counts. The chain recombines TRBV9 with TRBJ2-1, with 8 bases lining up with TRBD2. V shed 3 bases and J 4 bases; nucleotides not matched to a gene: 0. Germline V gene data show CDR1 as SGDLS and CDR2 as YYNGEE. The CDR3 has 13 amino acids. CDR3 in DNA: TGTGCCAGCAGCGAGCGGGGGTACAATGAGCAGTTCTTC. This translates into CASSERGYNEQFF.

This clonotype was detected only a few times. The rearrangement links TRBV11-2 to TRBJ2-3; no clear D gene. The CDR3 runs 11 residues. The V end lost 2 bases, the J end lost 4 bases, and 1 base lay between the germline ends. Per the germline V gene, CDR1 is SGHAT and CDR2 is FQNNGV. CDR3 sequence reads: CASSLSDTQYF. The CDR3 DNA reads TGTGCCAGCAGCTTATCAGATACGCAGTATTTT. Full variable domain (missing parts from reference TRBV11-2 and TRBJ2-3): EAGVAQSPRYKIIEKRQSVAFWCNPISGHATLYWYQQILGQGPKLLIQFQNNGVVDDSQLPKDRFSAERLKGVDSTLKIQPAKLEDSAVYLCASSLSDTQYFGPGTRLTVL.

The chain links TRBV2 to TRBJ1-2, with unresolved D. CDR1 is SNHLY, CDR2 FYNNEI, per germline. This CDR3 has 15 amino acids. Deletions cut 3 bases from V and 2 bases from J, with 13 bases between. The CDR3 loop reads CASSDPRNQNYGYTF. The CDR3 region has the DNA TGTGCCAGCAGTGACCCCCGCAATCAGAACTATGGCTACACCTTC. The full variable domain, completed using reference TRBV2 and TRBJ1-2, is EPEVTQTPSHQVTQMGQEVILRCVPISNHLYFYWYRQILGQKVEFLVSFYNNEISEKSEIFDDQFSVERPDGSNFTLKIRSTKLEDSAMYFCASSDPRNQNYGYTFGSGTRLTVV.

This clonotype appeared many times. The chain recombines TRBV20-1 with TRBJ1-2, with 7 positions matching TRBD1. The CDR3 has 14 residues. J was trimmed by 4 bases and V by 8 bases; bases with no gene match: 13. Germline values: CDR1 DFQATT, CDR2 SNEGSKA (reference sequence). CDR3 region: CSCARPGQSYGYTF. CDR3 sequence (DNA): TGCAGTTGTGCTAGACCGGGACAGTCCTATGGCTACACCTTC.

The chain carries TRBV30 and TRBJ2-6, with D maybe TRBD2 (5 bases). CDR3 length: 13 residues. Trimming took 4 bases from V and 2 from J, leaving 6 bases between them. Per germline, CDR1 GTSNPN and CDR2 SVGIG (reference sequence). CDR3 sequence reads: CAWKLAGANVLTF. For the CDR3, the DNA is TGTGCCTGGAAACTAGCTGGGGCCAACGTCCTGACTTTC.

This clonotype was counted at least ten times. The V gene is TRBV10-3, the J gene TRBJ1-3; 7 bases agree with TRBD1. The CDR3 spans 16 residues. The V gene end was trimmed by 4 bases and the J gene end by 0 bases; junction bases not matched to a gene: 6. Germline loops: CDR1 ENHRY, CDR2 SYGVKD. The CDR3 DNA sequence: TGTGCCATCAGTGGGGTGACAGGGCTCTCTGGAAACACCATATATTTT. Residues: CAISGVTGLSGNTIYF.

The sample holds many counts of this clonotype. V gene TRBV7-9 combines with J gene TRBJ2-1; the match to TRBD2 covers 11 bases. The germline V gene has CDR1 SEHNR and CDR2 FQNEAQ (reference sequence). The CDR3 covers 14 residues. V was pared by 9 bases and J by 7 bases, with 8 bases of the junction left unmatched. The CDR3 region has the DNA TGTGCCAGATCAACTAGCGGGAGTGTTAATGAGCAGTTCTTC. Protein product: CARSTSGSVNEQFF.

In this sample, this clonotype turned up many times. The V call is TRBV18, the J call TRBJ1-6; no firm D call. Trimming took 6 bases from V and 6 from J, leaving 15 bases between them. The CDR3 runs 15 residues. CDR1 KGHSH and CDR2 LQKENI come from the germline V gene. In DNA, the CDR3 is TGTGCCAGCTCTCTGTCCGGGCCGATTAATTCACCCCTCCACTTT. This sequence encodes CASSLSGPINSPLHF.

This clonotype has a count of ten or more. The chain carries TRBV29-1 and TRBJ2-3, with 7 bases matching TRBD2. Germline V gene lookup returns CDR1 SQVTM and CDR2 ANQGSEA. CDR3 size: 15 residues. The J segment lost 9 bases and the V segment lost 1 base, leaving 13 bases of the junction unmatched. CDR3 coding DNA: TGCAGCGTTGAAGGGAGTGGAGGACTAGAATTCACGCAGTATTTT. This encodes CSVEGSGGLEFTQYF.

This clonotype came up many times. The rearrangement uses TRBV27 and TRBJ2-5; 12 positions agree with TRBD2. CDR1 and CDR2 from the germline V gene are MNHEY and SMNVEV (reference sequence). CDR3 size: 15 residues. V shed 5 bases, J shed 2 bases, and the junction held 3 bases outside the gene matches. The CDR3 here is CASSRTSGIQETQYF. The CDR3, as DNA: TGTGCCAGCAGTCGGACTAGCGGGATTCAAGAGACCCAGTACTTC.

This clonotype has a handful of counts. The chain is built from TRBV7-6 and TRBJ2-1; the D gene is possibly TRBD2 (5 bases). CDR1 and CDR2 (germline): SGHVS, FNYEAQ. CDR3 size: 15 residues. The germline V and J ends were trimmed by 2 bases and 0 bases, with 8 bases remaining between them. The DNA of the CDR3 is TGTGCCAGCAGCTTAACGGGGTTCTCCTACAATGAGCAGTTCTTC. Its protein is CASSLTGFSYNEQFF.

This clonotype was found a few times. The chain is built from TRBV11-2 and TRBJ1-2; tentatively, D is TRBD1 (5 bases). V lost 3 bases to trimming and J lost 4 bases, with 6 bases between them. This CDR3 has 12 residues. Germline assignment: CDR1 SGHAT and CDR2 FQNNGV. This CDR3 is CASSFQGYGYTF. CDR3 nucleotides: TGTGCCAGCAGCTTCCAGGGCTATGGCTACACCTTC.

Judged by abundance, this clonotype is medium-sized. The rearrangement joins TRBV11-2 to TRBJ2-1; 10 bases are shared with TRBD2. V gave up 2 bases and J gave up 4 bases; unmatched junction bases: 8. The V gene's germline CDR1 is SGHAT and CDR2 FQNNGV. This CDR3 comprises 17 residues. This chain's CDR3 is CASSLSLTSGVYNEQFF. The CDR3 coding sequence is TGTGCCAGCAGCTTATCCCTCACTAGCGGGGTGTACAATGAGCAGTTCTTC.

This clonotype was detected ten times or more. The chain carries TRBV28 and TRBJ2-7; tentatively, D is TRBD2 (5 bases). Germline V gene lookup returns CDR1 MDHEN and CDR2 SYDVKM. Between the trimmed V and J ends, which lost 10 bases and 0 bases, there was a span of 13 bases. The CDR3 is 13 amino acids. The CDR3 nucleotides are TGTGCCACCCGTCGGGGTAGCTCCTACGAGCAGTACTTC. Encoded protein: CATRRGSSYEQYF.

The CDR3 sequence: CASSQEGGAFF. As DNA, the CDR3 is TGTGCCAGCAGCCAAGAGGGAGGGGCTTTCTTT. The genes are TRBV2 and TRBJ1-1; D remains ambiguous. The CDR3 is 11 amino acids. With 6 bases removed from V and 11 bases from J, the gap between germline ends came to 13 bases. Germline V gene sequence: CDR1 SNHLY, CDR2 FYNNEI. Drawing the rest from reference TRBV2 and TRBJ1-1, the complete variable domain is EPEVTQTPSHQVTQMGQEVILRCVPISNHLYFYWYRQILGQKVEFLVSFYNNEISEKSEIFDDQFSVERPDGSNFTLKIRSTKLEDSAMYFCASSQEGGAFFGQGTRLTVV.

This clonotype was detected many times. The chain joins TRBV10-2 to TRBJ2-7, with a weak D call TRBD2 (6 bases). V lost 8 bases to trimming and J lost 0 bases, with 11 bases between them. Germline CDR1 WSHSY, CDR2 SAAADI. There are 13 residues in the CDR3. CDR3 amino acids: CASGDSGSYEQYF. CDR3 bases: TGCGCCAGCGGGGATAGCGGCTCCTACGAGCAGTACTTC.

The V gene is TRBV7-9, the J gene TRBJ2-7; 8 bases are shared with TRBD1. The CDR3 covers 15 residues. After removal of 4 bases from V and 4 bases from J, the junction contained 9 bases not matched to a gene. Germline V lookup: CDR1 SEHNR, CDR2 FQNEAQ (reference sequence). The CDR3: CASSYDRGDGYEQYF. The DNA for the CDR3 is TGTGCCAGCAGCTACGACAGGGGCGACGGTTACGAGCAGTACTTC.

This clonotype was counted many times. The chain uses TRBV4-1 and TRBJ2-6; tentative D call: TRBD1 (6 bases). This CDR3 comprises 18 residues. V was trimmed by 0 bases and J by 4 bases, leaving 16 bases between them. From germline, CDR1 is MGHRA and CDR2 YSYEKL. The CDR3 protein is CASSQDPQGGAGANVLTF. The CDR3 coding sequence is TGCGCCAGCAGCCAAGATCCCCAAGGGGGAGCCGGGGCCAACGTCCTGACTTTC.